A selection of T cell receptor beta chains follows, all from one sample in a study of a mutant IDH1 vaccine in newly diagnosed glioma. Generated by immunoSEQ multiplex PCR, the TCRdb table keeps only in-frame clones and is missing some. The repertoire includes roughly 43,000 clones, around 84% of them detected once, and less than 3% sits in the top ten. These receptors lack a known antigen. The sequenced sample was PBMCs, obtained from a glioma patient whose treatment included an IDH1 peptide vaccine. These receptors all stem from a woman younger than 30 with glioma. Some clones in this sample may be carry-over from other donors' samples. Each CDR3 is given with its conserved first and last residue. D genes are given only for firm matches. Clone size appears in some rows only: once, few, many, or a class for an expanded clone.

>TRBV5-6|-|TRBJ2-7|-
TGTGCCAGCAGCTTAAAGACAGTCCCACCCTACGAGCAGTACTTC
CASSLKTVPPYEQYF
>TRBV4-2|once|TRBJ2-7|-
TGTGCCAGCAGCCGCGGAGGCCGCCACGAGCAGTACTTC
CASSRGGRHEQYF
>TRBV6-5|-|TRBJ1-6|-
TGTGCCAGCAGTTTGGAGCCCAGCTTAGAGCCCCTCCACTTT
CASSLEPSLEPLHF
>TRBV6-6|-|TRBJ2-7|TRBD1
TGTGCCAGCAGGCGGACAGGGGGGGACTACGAGCAGTACTTC
CASRRTGGDYEQYF
>TRBV6-5|-|TRBJ1-1|-
TGTGCCAGCAGTTTGCTGTGGCCGGGGAACACTGAAGCTTTCTTT
CASSLLWPGNTEAFF
>TRBV6-6|-|TRBJ1-1|-
TGTGCCAGCAGCTCCTCTGACAGGATAGGGCTAGGGGCTTTCTTT
CASSSSDRIGLGAFF
>TRBV5-1|once|TRBJ2-1|-
TGCGCCAGCAGCTCAGGGGCCGGGAATGAGCAGTTCTTC
CASSSGAGNEQFF
>TRBV27|-|TRBJ1-2|-
TGTGCCAGCAGCAATACTCAGGGAGACTATGGCTACACCTTC
CASSNTQGDYGYTF
>TRBV4-1|-|TRBJ1-3|-
TGCGCCAGCAGCCAACTGCCCAGGAAGGGAAACACCATATATTTT
CASSQLPRKGNTIYF
>TRBV7-2|-|TRBJ1-5|-
TGTGCCAGCAGCTTAGGGCCTAATCAGCCCCAGCATTTT
CASSLGPNQPQHF
>TRBV5-4|once|TRBJ2-7|-
TGTGCCAGCAGCTTGTCCGCGGGGAGCGAGCAGTACTTC
CASSLSAGSEQYF
>TRBV12-2|-|TRBJ1-3|-
TGTGCAAGTCGCTTAGAAGGCTCTGGAAACACCATATATTTT
CASRLEGSGNTIYF
>TRBV6-4|medium-sized|TRBJ2-6|-
TGTGCCAGCAGTGACTCGGGGTCTGGGGCCAACGTCCTGACTTTC
CASSDSGSGANVLTF
>TRBV7-2|once|TRBJ2-7|TRBD1
TGTGCCAGCAGCTTAAGATCAGGGGGCGGGGACGAGCAGTACTTC
CASSLRSGGGDEQYF
>TRBV7-6|-|TRBJ1-1|-
TGTGCCAGCAGCTTAGTTGGGAGAGGGAACACTGAAGCTTTCTTT
CASSLVGRGNTEAFF
>TRBV11-2|-|TRBJ1-1|-
TGTGCCAGCAGTCAATCAAGCCTGCACTCTGAAGCTTTCTTT
CASSQSSLHSEAFF
>TRBV7-2|-|TRBJ1-5|-
TGTGCCAGCAGCTTAGAGGCGGCCCAGCCCCAGCATTTT
CASSLEAAQPQHF
>TRBV27|-|TRBJ1-3|-
TGTGCCAGCAGTCCCCTCAAAGGTGGAAACACCATATATTTT
CASSPLKGGNTIYF
>TRBV6-5|-|TRBJ2-7|-
TGTGCCAGCAGTTTCGATAAGGGCGAGCAGTACTTC
CASSFDKGEQYF
>TRBV4-3|-|TRBJ1-3|-
TGCGCCAGCAGCCAAGGATGGGGGACCTCTGGAAACACCATATATTTT
CASSQGWGTSGNTIYF
>TRBV2|-|TRBJ2-7|-
TGTGCCAGCAGTGGTACAGGCCGCTACGAGCAGTACTTC
CASSGTGRYEQYF
>TRBV6-5|-|TRBJ2-7|-
TGTGCCAGCAGTCCCCTCGGCGGGACCTACGAGCAGTACTTC
CASSPLGGTYEQYF
>TRBV6-1|-|TRBJ1-1|-
TGTGCCAGCAGGTTTAACACTGAAGCTTTCTTT
CASRFNTEAFF
>TRBV29-1|-|TRBJ2-2|TRBD2
TGCAGCGTTGAAGGGGGAGCGGGAGGTGCCACCGGGGAGCTGTTTTTT
CSVEGGAGGATGELFF
>TRBV11-2|-|TRBJ2-7|-
TGTGCCAGCAGCTCGCCTCGGTTCCGTTACGAGCAGTACTTC
CASSSPRFRYEQYF
>TRBV19|few|TRBJ1-5|-
TGTGCCAGTAGTTTAGTGGGGACAAGCAATCAGCCCCAGCATTTT
CASSLVGTSNQPQHF
>TRBV7-2|-|TRBJ1-2|TRBD1
TGTGCCAGCAGCATTTACAGGGGGCCCAACTATGGCTACACCTTC
CASSIYRGPNYGYTF
>TRBV19|-|TRBJ2-2|-
TGTGCCAGTAAGACCCGGGCCCAACCACCCGGCGGGGAGCTGTTTTTT
CASKTRAQPPGGELFF
>TRBV7-9|-|TRBJ2-7|-
TGTGCCAGCAGCTTCGCCTACGAGCAGTACTTC
CASSFAYEQYF
>TRBV5-4|-|TRBJ2-3|-
TGTGCCAGCAGCCCGAGTCCCGGGTTGAGCACAGATACGCAGTATTTT
CASSPSPGLSTDTQYF
>TRBV7-9|-|TRBJ2-1|TRBD1
TGTGCCAGCAGCCGGGACAGCCCTGAGCAGTTCTTC
CASSRDSPEQFF